These 28 T cell receptor beta chains were all obtained from the same sample, sequenced in a study of T cell changes during pregnancy in multiple sclerosis. Assay: immunoSEQ multiplex PCR; the TCRdb copy retains only in-frame clones and omits some. The sample contains tens of thousands of clones, 70% to 90% of which appear only once. The sample here was CD4+ T cells from peripheral blood mononuclear cells, taken in the third trimester of pregnancy. The source is a female donor with multiple sclerosis, enrolled in a pregnancy study.

This chain links TRBV7-2 with TRBJ1-1, with unresolved D. Trimming took 1 base from V and 10 from J, leaving 16 bases between them. The length of the CDR3 is 14 residues. Germline-derived CDR1 and CDR2 are SGHTA and FQGNSA. CDR3 sequence (DNA): TGTGCCAGCAGCTTAGGGGTCAGCAACAGCGGAGCTTTCTTT. Its protein product is CASSLGVSNSGAFF.

The DNA of the CDR3 is TGTGCCAGCAGCCGGATAGTTTTAAGGGGCGACTATGGCTACACCTTC. This codes for CASSRIVLRGDYGYTF. The chain uses TRBV5-6 and TRBJ1-2; TRBD1 might be the D (5 bases). The ends were cut back, 4 bases at V and 3 bases at J, with 19 bases in the middle. The CDR3 sequence is 16 residues long. Germline assignment: CDR1 SGHDT and CDR2 YYEEEE. Complete variable domain (other parts from reference TRBV5-6 and TRBJ1-2): DAGVTQSPTHLIKTRGQQVTLRCSPKSGHDTVSWYQQALGQGPQFIFQYYEEEERQRGNFPDRFSGHQFPNYSSELNVNALLLGDSALYLCASSRIVLRGDYGYTFGSGTRLTVV.

V and J are TRBV2 and TRBJ1-1; D call uncertain. V lost 11 bases and J lost 4, with 14 bases in between. CDR3 size: 12 residues. CDR1 and CDR2 (germline): SNHLY, FYNNEI. This chain's CDR3 is CAVGGVSTEAFF. In nucleotides, the CDR3 is TGTGCCGTCGGCGGGGTGTCCACTGAAGCTTTCTTT.

The J gene is TRBJ1-5, the V gene TRBV10-2; D is possibly TRBD1 (6 bases). The V gene's germline CDR1 is WSHSY and CDR2 SAAADI. This CDR3 comprises 13 residues. Trimming stripped 10 bases from V and 7 bases from J, with 17 bases between. The CDR3 sequence is CATIRGLDQPQHF. CDR3 coding DNA: TGCGCCACCATAAGGGGGTTGGACCAGCCCCAGCATTTT.

This sequence joins TRBV6-5 and TRBJ2-5, with 14 bases that match TRBD2. Germline CDR1 is MNHEY and CDR2 is SVGAGI. The J segment lost 4 bases and the V segment lost 0 bases, leaving 1 base of the junction unmatched. The CDR3 consists of 16 residues. CDR3 in amino acids: CASSYSGTSGRETQYF. The CDR3 region has the DNA TGTGCCAGCAGTTACTCGGGGACTAGCGGGAGAGAGACCCAGTACTTC.

This clone was detected once. V gene TRBV2 combines with J gene TRBJ1-2; the match to TRBD1 covers 8 bases. The germline V gene has CDR1 SNHLY and CDR2 FYNNEI. CDR3 length: 14 amino acids. V lost 4 bases and J lost 4; bases outside the gene matches: 5. The CDR3 is CASSAGQEGYGYTF. The CDR3 DNA is TGTGCCAGCAGTGCGGGACAGGAGGGCTATGGCTACACCTTC.

CDR3 sequence (DNA): TGTGCCAGCAGTTACTTCGCTGATGGGGGCAACACTGAAGCTTTCTTT. As protein: CASSYFADGGNTEAFF. The chain uses TRBV6-5 and TRBJ1-1, with TRBD1 as a possible D gene (6 bases). This CDR3 region has 16 residues. Germline lookup yields CDR1 MNHEY and CDR2 SVGAGI. V was clipped by 1 base and J by 2 bases, with 14 bases between them.

The chain employs TRBV14 and TRBJ1-2, with D tentatively TRBD1 (5 bases). CDR1 and CDR2 (germline): SGHDN, FVKESK. CDR3 length equals 14 residues. With 6 bases removed from V and 2 bases from J, the gap between germline ends came to 13 bases. CDR3 sequence reads: CASRGSGDNYGYTF. Written as DNA, the CDR3 is TGTGCCAGCAGGGGAAGCGGGGACAACTATGGCTACACCTTC.

This clone was counted a single time. This chain links TRBV30 with TRBJ2-3; 8 nucleotides match TRBD2. After removal of 4 bases from V and 4 bases from J, the junction contained 10 bases not matched to a gene. The CDR3 is made up of 15 amino acids. Germline CDR1 and CDR2: GTSNPN and SVGIG (reference sequence). The CDR3 here is CAWNPSGHDADTQYF. CDR3 nucleotides: TGTGCCTGGAATCCTAGCGGGCACGATGCAGATACGCAGTATTTT.

The CDR3 DNA reads as TGTGCCAGCAGCTTAGGGCAGGGCGGTGAAAAACTGTTTTTT. This translates into CASSLGQGGEKLFF. The rearrangement joins TRBV7-8 to TRBJ1-4, with D perhaps matching TRBD1 (5 bases). The CDR3 contains 14 residues. Germline V gene lookup returns CDR1 SGHVS and CDR2 FQNEAQ. Between the trimmed V and J ends, which lost 1 base and 7 bases, there was a span of 10 bases.

This clone was picked up one time. V is TRBV30 and J is TRBJ1-5, with TRBD1 as a possible D gene (5 bases). Germline V gene sequence: CDR1 GTSNPN, CDR2 SVGIG (reference sequence). This CDR3 is built from 15 residues. Trimming pared 2 bases from V and 6 bases from J, leaving 17 bases between. The CDR3 nucleotides read TGTGCCTGGAGTACAGGAACGCGAGAAAGTCAGCCCCAGCATTTT. Translated, it gives CAWSTGTRESQPQHF.

The CDR3 coding sequence is TGTGCCAGCAGCTTGCCGGGGTATGGCTACACCTTC. Translating gives CASSLPGYGYTF. V gene TRBV5-5 combines with J gene TRBJ1-2; D is unclear. Deletions cut 1 base from V and 5 bases from J, with 6 bases between. Germline V lookup: CDR1 SGHKS, CDR2 YYEKEE (reference sequence). This CDR3 has 12 amino acids.

This chain joins TRBV19 and TRBJ1-3; perhaps TRBD1 as D (5 bases). This CDR3 has 14 amino acids. Per the germline V gene, CDR1 is LNHDA and CDR2 is SQIVND (reference sequence). V lost 5 bases to trimming and J lost 7 bases, with 15 bases between them. CDR3 amino acids: CASSWTSDGNTIYF. CDR3 coding DNA: TGTGCCAGTAGTTGGACATCCGACGGGAACACCATATATTTT.

The chain combines TRBV6-5 with TRBJ1-1; TRBD1 might be the D (5 bases). The CDR3 covers 11 residues. Trimming stripped 6 bases from V and 7 bases from J, with 9 bases between. Germline V lookup: CDR1 MNHEY, CDR2 SVGAGI. CDR3 in DNA: TGTGCCAGCAGCTACCAGGGTGAAGCTTTCTTT. Translated: CASSYQGEAFF.

This sequence joins TRBV6-1 and TRBJ1-1; TRBD1 is a possible D gene (6 bases). Trimming took off 2 bases at V and 3 bases at J, with 10 bases between the two ends. This CDR3 has 14 residues. Germline loops: CDR1 MNHNS, CDR2 SASEGT. CDR3 region: CASSERAGDTEAFF. CDR3 coding DNA: TGTGCCAGCAGTGAAAGGGCAGGGGACACTGAAGCTTTCTTT.

The chain links TRBV5-1 to TRBJ2-3, with 8 bases aligning to TRBD2. This CDR3 contains 14 residues. Germline lookup yields CDR1 SGHRS and CDR2 YFSETQ. The ends lost 4 bases at V and 5 bases at J; junction bases unmatched: 6. CDR3 loop: CASSIGGVEDTQYF. DNA of the CDR3: TGCGCCAGCAGCATCGGGGGGGTAGAAGATACGCAGTATTTT. Based on the CDR3 plus reference TRBV5-1 and TRBJ2-3, the full variable domain is KAGVTQTPRYLIKTRGQQVTLSCSPISGHRSVSWYQQTPGQGLQFLFEYFSETQRNKGNFPGRFSGRQFSNSRSEMNVSTLELGDSALYLCASSIGGVEDTQYFGPGTRLTVL.

The rearrangement uses TRBV6-6 and TRBJ1-3; D uncertain. The CDR3 extends over 14 amino acids. Germline-derived CDR1 and CDR2 are MNHNY and SVGAGI (reference sequence). The V end lost 2 bases, the J end lost 4 bases, and 9 bases lay between the germline ends. CDR3 coding DNA: TGTGCCAGCAGTTACCAGTCGTCGGGAAACACCATATATTTT. The encoded protein is CASSYQSSGNTIYF.

The chain recombines TRBV9 with TRBJ2-7; 7 bases map to TRBD1. V lost 4 bases and J lost 4; bases outside the gene matches: 11. The CDR3 extends over 15 amino acids. CDR1 and CDR2 (germline): SGDLS, YYNGEE. The CDR3 DNA is TGTGCCAGCAGCCCTCGACAGGGCGTAATTTACGAGCAGTACTTC. Translating it yields CASSPRQGVIYEQYF.

The rearrangement links TRBV29-1 to TRBJ1-1; no firm D call. This CDR3 contains 13 residues. Germline CDR1 is SQVTM and CDR2 is ANQGSEA. Between the trimmed V and J ends, which lost 2 bases and 1 base, there was a span of 8 bases. CDR3 bases: TGCAGCGTTGAAAGCCCTGAGAACACTGAAGCTTTCTTT. Encoded protein: CSVESPENTEAFF.

This clone came up a few times. The CDR3 reads CASSLVSSTAEGKLFF. The DNA for the CDR3 is TGTGCCAGCAGCTTAGTCTCCTCGACGGCGGAAGGAAAACTGTTTTTT. This rearrangement joins TRBV7-8 to TRBJ1-4; D is uncertain. The length of the CDR3 is 16 residues. Germline V gene lookup returns CDR1 SGHVS and CDR2 FQNEAQ. V lost 1 base and J lost 10, with 19 bases in between. The whole variable domain, filled in from reference TRBV7-8 and TRBJ1-4, reads GAGVSQSPRYKVAKRGQDVALRCDPISGHVSLFWYQQALGQGPEFLTYFQNEAQLDKSGLPSDRFFAERPEGSVSTLKIQRTQQEDSAVYLCASSLVSSTAEGKLFFGSGTQLSVL.

This clone was counted a single time. The rearrangement uses TRBV27 and TRBJ2-7; no reliable D call. CDR1 is MNHEY and CDR2 is SMNVEV in the germline V gene (reference sequence). The CDR3 contains 17 residues. Trimming cost V 0 bases and J 4 bases, with 19 bases left between them. The CDR3 loop is CASSLSRPRTDWYEQYF. The CDR3, as DNA: TGTGCCAGCAGTTTATCTCGACCCCGCACTGACTGGTACGAGCAGTACTTC.

The CDR3 spells CASSFAGPKYEQYF. CDR3 in DNA: TGTGCCAGCAGCTTTGCAGGGCCCAAATACGAGCAGTACTTC. This chain links TRBV5-4 with TRBJ2-7; D may be TRBD1 (5 bases). The CDR3 covers 14 residues. V was pared by 2 bases and J by 4 bases, with 13 bases between. Germline assignment: CDR1 SGHNT and CDR2 YYREEE (reference sequence).

This rearrangement joins TRBV6-6 to TRBJ2-3; 10 bases are shared with TRBD1. The CDR3 is made up of 15 amino acids. The V and J ends lost 1 base and 3 bases, in that order; junction bases with no gene match: 1. CDR1 and CDR2 from the germline V gene are MNHNY and SVGAGI (reference sequence). CDR3: CASSYLGQGTDTQYF. As DNA, the CDR3 is TGTGCCAGCAGTTACTTGGGACAGGGGACAGATACGCAGTATTTT.

The rearrangement links TRBV7-3 to TRBJ1-5, with 7 bases aligning to TRBD1. CDR1 and CDR2 from the germline V gene are SGHTA and FQGTGA. This CDR3 region has 15 residues. Trimming took 5 bases from V and 2 from J; bases not matched to a gene: 6. The CDR3 nucleotides are TGTGCCAGCAGCCTACAGGGGAATGGCAATCAGCCCCAGCATTTT. Translated: CASSLQGNGNQPQHF.

The CDR3 DNA is TGTGCCAGCAGCTTGAACGACAGGATCCCTGACTACACCTTC. Its translation is CASSLNDRIPDYTF. V usage is TRBV13 and J usage is TRBJ1-2; tentative D call: TRBD1 (6 bases). The CDR3 sequence is 14 residues long. The V and J ends lost 3 bases and 10 bases respectively, with 18 bases between them. Germline V gives CDR1 PRHDT, CDR2 FYEKMQ (reference sequence).

V gene TRBV9 combines with J gene TRBJ2-6, with 8 bases fitting TRBD2. Per the germline V gene, CDR1 is SGDLS and CDR2 is YYNGEE. After removal of 0 bases from V and 2 bases from J, the junction contained 4 bases not matched to a gene. The CDR3 is 17 amino acids. In DNA, the CDR3 is TGTGCCAGCAGCGTAGGGCCAGCGGGGGCTGGGGCCAACGTCCTGACTTTC. Translating it yields CASSVGPAGAGANVLTF.

V is TRBV27 and J is TRBJ1-1; no clear D. There are 14 residues in the CDR3. Trimming removed 3 bases at V and 12 bases at J, with 20 bases between. Germline-derived CDR1 and CDR2 are MNHEY and SMNVEV (reference sequence). CDR3 DNA: TGTGCCAGCAGTTTTGGTGGAACGGGCGGGGAACCTTTCTTT. Its translation: CASSFGGTGGEPFF.

This clone was detected only once. The CDR3 nucleotides read TGTGCCAGCAGTGACAGGCAGGCCTTCCACTATGGCTACACCTTC. Protein sequence: CASSDRQAFHYGYTF. The chain combines TRBV6-1 with TRBJ1-2; D call uncertain. Looked up from germline, CDR1 is MNHNS and CDR2 is SASEGT. The CDR3 totals 15 residues. V lost 3 bases to trimming and J lost 3 bases, with 14 bases between them.